The next 9 T cell receptor beta chains were all read from a single sample in a study of shared clonotypes between healthy human individuals. Assay: immunoSEQ multiplex PCR; the TCRdb copy retains only in-frame clones and omits some. The sample has roughly 1,100,000 clones, about 75% seen once; the top ten hold around 1.5%. Sequenced material: memory CD4+ T cells sorted from blood. Subset: CD45RA-negative fraction. The receptors come from a man aged 18 to 30 in good health.

This clone was observed a few times. The J gene is TRBJ2-1, the V gene TRBV7-9; D is possibly TRBD1 (6 bases). The V and J ends lost 3 bases and 9 bases respectively, with 15 bases between them. CDR1 and CDR2 from the germline V gene are SEHNR and FQNEAQ (reference sequence). This CDR3 has 14 amino acids. As DNA, the CDR3 is TGTGCCAGCAGCTTTACAGGGTCCTCGACTGAGCAGTTCTTC. Translation: CASSFTGSSTEQFF.

The CDR3 is CASSWGQGGNQPQHF. For the CDR3, the DNA is TGTGCCAGCTCATGGGGACAGGGAGGCAATCAGCCCCAGCATTTT. The rearrangement joins TRBV18 to TRBJ1-5; the match to TRBD1 covers 9 bases. Germline assignment: CDR1 KGHSH and CDR2 LQKENI. Unmatched junction bases numbered 4, after V lost 5 bases and J lost 2 bases. The CDR3 totals 15 residues.

A note on this clone: Other DNA sequences in this specimen translate into the identical CDR3. The J gene is TRBJ2-3, the V gene TRBV6-1; D not resolved. V was pared by 1 base and J by 3 bases, with 5 bases between. Germline V gives CDR1 MNHNS, CDR2 SASEGT. The CDR3 is 13 residues long. This CDR3 reads CASSEVGTDTQYF. Here the CDR3 DNA reads TGTGCCAGCAGTGAAGTGGGGACAGATACGCAGTATTTT.

V usage is TRBV6-1 and J usage is TRBJ2-5; possible D gene TRBD1, 6 bases. Germline V CDR1 and CDR2: MNHNS, SASEGT. This CDR3 is built from 14 residues. V shed 6 bases and J shed 7 bases, with 18 bases lying between them. This CDR3 is CASRGADFLRTQYF. CDR3 coding DNA: TGTGCCAGCAGGGGGGCCGATTTTTTGAGGACCCAGTACTTC.

The CDR3 nucleotides are TGTGCAACAACAGGGGGCGCGAGCGGATTCACAGATACGCAGTATTTT. Amino acid sequence: CATTGGASGFTDTQYF. The chain carries TRBV7-2 and TRBJ2-3, with TRBD1 matching over 9 bases. This CDR3 contains 16 residues. Germline-derived CDR1 and CDR2 are SGHTA and FQGNSA. The variable domain in full, completed from reference TRBV7-2 and TRBJ2-3, reads GAGVSQSPSNKVTEKGKDVELRCDPISGHTALYWYRQSLGQGLEFLIYFQGNSAPDKSGLPSDRFSAERTGGSVSTLTIQRTQQEDSAVYLCATTGGASGFTDTQYFGPGTRLTVL.

V is TRBV2 and J is TRBJ2-3; D gene unclear. There are 13 residues in the CDR3. The ends were cut back, 2 bases at V and 1 base at J, with 4 bases in the middle. Germline assignment: CDR1 SNHLY and CDR2 FYNNEI. The CDR3 sequence: CASSEFRTDTQYF. The CDR3 nucleotides read TGTGCCAGCAGTGAATTTCGCACAGATACGCAGTATTTT. Full variable domain (outside the CDR3, taken from reference TRBV2 and TRBJ2-3): EPEVTQTPSHQVTQMGQEVILRCVPISNHLYFYWYRQILGQKVEFLVSFYNNEISEKSEIFDDQFSVERPDGSNFTLKIRSTKLEDSAMYFCASSEFRTDTQYFGPGTRLTVL.

The chain has TRBV2 and TRBJ2-1, with TRBD1 identical over 9 bases. The length of the CDR3 is 16 residues. J was trimmed by 3 bases and V by 7 bases; bases with no gene match: 10. Germline CDR1 SNHLY, CDR2 FYNNEI. CDR3 DNA: TGTGCCAGCACCGGACCGGGACAGGGATTCTACAATGAGCAGTTCTTC. This translates into CASTGPGQGFYNEQFF.

The J gene is TRBJ1-5, the V gene TRBV11-3; TRBD1 is a possible D gene (5 bases). Germline V lookup: CDR1 SGHNT, CDR2 YENEEA. The CDR3 runs to 15 residues. The V and J ends lost 1 base and 0 bases respectively, with 7 bases between them. The CDR3 coding sequence is TGTGCCAGCAGCTTAGGGGACTCTAGCAATCAGCCCCAGCATTTT. It encodes CASSLGDSSNQPQHF. Together with reference TRBV11-3 and TRBJ1-5, the CDR3 gives the full variable domain: EAGVVQSPRYKIIEKKQPVAFWCNPISGHNTLYWYLQNLGQGPELLIRYENEEAVDDSQLPKDRFSAERLKGVDSTLKIQPAELGDSAVYLCASSLGDSSNQPQHFGDGTRLSIL.

The chain uses TRBV27 and TRBJ1-1, with a weak D call TRBD1 (5 bases). The germline V gene has CDR1 MNHEY and CDR2 SMNVEV (reference sequence). The V and J ends lost 7 bases and 0 bases respectively, with 18 bases between them. The CDR3 contains 16 residues. This chain's CDR3 is CASTPGPGGMNTEAFF. For the CDR3, the DNA is TGTGCCAGCACCCCAGGGCCCGGGGGAATGAACACTGAAGCTTTCTTT.